This is a list of T cell receptor beta chains from one sample in a study of cytomegalovirus exposure and HLA in healthy donors. Assay: immunoSEQ multiplex PCR; the TCRdb copy retains only in-frame clones and omits some. The table includes approximately 84,000 clones, roughly 77% detected once. The specimen sequenced was PBMCs. These TCRs come from a man aged 35-49 years in good health and CMV-seronegative. Both conserved end residues are part of each CDR3. The D gene is left open where the match is weak.

V	D	J	CDR3
TRBV5-1	.	TRBJ2-3	CASSLEGQTTDTQYF
TRBV6-5	.	TRBJ1-2	CATWALGNNYGYTF
TRBV6-5	.	TRBJ2-7	CASSLGQSLLEQYF
TRBV2	.	TRBJ1-1	CAKTGSVTANTEAFF
TRBV29-1	.	TRBJ2-7	CSVGHLSYEQYF
TRBV28	TRBD1	TRBJ2-4	CASSTGTGINIAKNIQYF
TRBV19	.	TRBJ1-1	CASSILGGTEAFF
TRBV14	TRBD2	TRBJ2-1	CASRASGRVDEQFF
TRBV2	.	TRBJ1-6	CASLEGGEAISPLHF
TRBV6-1	.	TRBJ1-2	CASSEAITGNYGYTF
TRBV15	TRBD1	TRBJ2-7	CATSRTDRVYEQYF
TRBV6-5	TRBD1	TRBJ2-7	CASSPTGTVSYEQYF
TRBV7-9	.	TRBJ1-1	CASSLMGAQGTEAFF
TRBV29-1	.	TRBJ1-1	CSVQTTGMNTEAFF
TRBV28	TRBD2	TRBJ2-7	CASSPMGLAALYEQYF
TRBV9	.	TRBJ2-7	CASSVEREQDEQYF
TRBV5-1	.	TRBJ1-2	CASSLIGQGEGYTF